Following are 31 T cell receptor beta chains from one sample sequenced in a study of shared clonotypes between healthy human individuals (dated by TCRdb to about 2020). Libraries were made using the immunoSEQ multiplex PCR assay. Not all clones reach the TCRdb copy of this immuneACCESS table, which keeps in-frame sequences only. Checked studies attribute under half of the gap to unresolved V genes and leave the rest unexplained. The sample contains 1,500,000 or so clones, 98% of them found a single time. The ten largest clones represent approximately 0.4% of the sample. The source material was naive CD4+ T cells sorted from blood. Taken with the paper, the label for cell subset or site translates to: CD45RA+ positively selected. The receptors come from a man aged 30 to 39 in good health.

CDR3 in amino acids: CATSRSRDNYEQYF. As DNA, the CDR3 is TGTGCCACCAGCAGGAGCCGGGACAACTACGAGCAGTACTTC. The chain combines TRBV15 with TRBJ2-7, with D perhaps TRBD1 (6 bases). The length of the CDR3 is 14 residues. Trimming shortened V by 3 bases and J by 3 bases, and 12 bases separated the two germline ends. Germline assignment: CDR1 LNHNV and CDR2 YYDKDF (reference sequence).

The J gene is TRBJ2-7, the V gene TRBV6-5; TRBD1 agrees at 8 bases. The ends lost 8 bases at V and 4 bases at J; junction bases unmatched: 10. The CDR3 totals 14 residues. In germline, CDR1 is MNHEY, CDR2 SVGAGI. CDR3 DNA sequence: TGTGCCAGCGGTCGGAGACAGGGGATTTACGAGCAGTACTTC. Protein: CASGRRQGIYEQYF.

This chain joins TRBV10-3 and TRBJ2-7; D is possibly TRBD2 (6 bases). Germline-derived CDR1 and CDR2 are ENHRY and SYGVKD. The CDR3 contains 14 residues. V was trimmed by 2 bases and J by 6 bases, leaving 14 bases between them. CDR3 region: CAISERASAGEQYF. CDR3 nucleotides: TGTGCCATCAGTGAGCGGGCTAGCGCTGGCGAGCAGTACTTC.

The chain joins TRBV5-4 to TRBJ2-1, with D uncertain. The CDR3 contains 12 residues. Trimming took off 2 bases at V and 7 bases at J, with 7 bases between the two ends. Germline V gene data show CDR1 as SGHNT and CDR2 as YYREEE (reference sequence). CDR3 in amino acids: CASSFNSNEQFF. Here the CDR3 DNA reads TGTGCCAGCAGCTTTAATTCGAATGAGCAGTTCTTC.

The rearrangement joins TRBV28 to TRBJ1-5, with TRBD1 as a possible D gene (5 bases). V lost 0 bases to trimming and J lost 1 base, with 10 bases between them. The CDR3 covers 16 residues. Germline assignment: CDR1 MDHEN and CDR2 SYDVKM. In DNA, the CDR3 is TGTGCCAGCAGTTTATGGCAGGGTTTGAGCAATCAGCCCCAGCATTTT. It encodes CASSLWQGLSNQPQHF.

About this clone itself: The same CDR3 arises from other DNA sequences in this sample as well. This sequence joins TRBV11-2 and TRBJ2-7; D gene ambiguous. V was clipped by 4 bases and J by 3 bases, with 4 bases between them. CDR3 length: 11 amino acids. Germline V CDR1 and CDR2: SGHAT, FQNNGV. The CDR3 loop reads CASSSIYEQYF. The CDR3 region has the DNA TGTGCCAGCAGCTCTATCTACGAGCAGTACTTC.

The rearrangement uses TRBV5-1 and TRBJ2-5; a weak D match, TRBD1 (5 bases). This CDR3 contains 15 residues. The V gene lost 0 bases and the J gene lost 0 bases, with 9 bases spanning the gap. CDR1 SGHRS and CDR2 YFSETQ come from the germline V gene. The DNA of the CDR3 is TGCGCCAGCAGCTTGGAGGCAGGGTACCAAGAGACCCAGTACTTC. Translating gives CASSLEAGYQETQYF.

The J gene is TRBJ2-1, the V gene TRBV6-6; D unresolved. V was clipped by 2 bases and J by 15 bases, with 11 bases between them. The CDR3 length is 11 residues. Germline CDR1 is MNHNY and CDR2 is SVGAGI (reference sequence). This CDR3 reads CASSYGQLGFF. The CDR3 coding sequence is TGTGCCAGCAGTTACGGGCAGCTCGGGTTCTTC.

This rearrangement joins TRBV19 to TRBJ2-7; 12 positions agree with TRBD2. V lost 5 bases to trimming and J lost 5 bases; unmatched junction nucleotides: 4. The germline CDR1 and CDR2 sequences are LNHDA and SQIVND (reference sequence). The CDR3 loop spans 14 amino acids. CDR3 DNA sequence: TGTGCCAGTAGTGGCCTAGCGGGAGGGAACGAGCAGTACTTC. Amino acids: CASSGLAGGNEQYF.

Of note for this clone: The junction differs from germline at one of its ends, possibly a read error. This chain connects TRBV6-1 to TRBJ1-2; 7 bases align to TRBD1. This CDR3 is 12 amino acids long. Looked up from germline, CDR1 is MNHNS and CDR2 is SASEGT. The CDR3 coding sequence is TGTGCCAGCAGCGAAGACAGGGATGGCTACACCTTC. It specifies CASSEDRDGYTF.

The chain carries TRBV5-6 and TRBJ2-3; D not certain. The CDR3 contains 18 residues. V was trimmed by 5 bases and J by 4 bases, leaving 26 bases between them. Germline assignment: CDR1 SGHDT and CDR2 YYEEEE. The CDR3 region is CASRDHDLTVPSADTQYF. The CDR3, as DNA: TGTGCCAGCAGAGACCATGACCTTACCGTCCCCAGCGCAGATACGCAGTATTTT.

The V call is TRBV6-4, the J call TRBJ2-1; D call uncertain. The CDR3 has 19 residues. The V gene lost 8 bases and the J gene lost 0 bases, with 26 bases spanning the gap. Germline loops: CDR1 MRHNA, CDR2 SNTAGT. CDR3: CASRSITARSRDSYNEQFF. CDR3 bases: TGTGCCAGCCGTAGTATAACGGCCAGGTCGCGTGACTCCTACAATGAGCAGTTCTTC.

This clone was picked up one time. The J gene is TRBJ2-1, the V gene TRBV27, with D hard to call. The length of the CDR3 is 17 residues. Per the germline V gene, CDR1 is MNHEY and CDR2 is SMNVEV (reference sequence). V was trimmed by 6 bases and J by 3 bases, leaving 21 bases between them. CDR3 DNA: TGTGCCAGCAGCCCCCCTTCTCGGATTAGTATCTACAATGAGCAGTTCTTC. This codes for CASSPPSRISIYNEQFF.

V gene TRBV13 combines with J gene TRBJ2-1; D ambiguous. Trimming took 0 bases from V and 0 from J, leaving 12 bases between them. This CDR3 is 17 amino acids long. Germline CDR1 reads PRHDT; CDR2 reads FYEKMQ (reference sequence). The CDR3 loop is CASSLGLQVSSYNEQFF. The DNA for the CDR3 is TGTGCCAGCAGCTTAGGCCTTCAGGTGAGCTCCTACAATGAGCAGTTCTTC.

The CDR3 DNA sequence: TGTGCCAGTAGTCAACCGGGACTAGTTCTAAATGAGCAGTTCTTC. Protein: CASSQPGLVLNEQFF. The rearrangement uses TRBV19 and TRBJ2-1, with 8 bases that match TRBD2. Per germline, CDR1 LNHDA and CDR2 SQIVND (reference sequence). J lost 7 bases, V lost 5 bases, and 10 bases had no gene match. This CDR3 comprises 15 residues.

This chain joins TRBV29-1 and TRBJ2-1, with 9 bases fitting TRBD1. The CDR3 has 14 residues. Unmatched junction bases numbered 9, after V lost 7 bases and J lost 5 bases. Germline CDR1 reads SQVTM; CDR2 reads ANQGSEA. CDR3 residues: CSAVDRGINNEQFF. CDR3 sequence (DNA): TGCAGCGCCGTGGACAGGGGTATCAACAATGAGCAGTTCTTC.

This chain connects TRBV30 to TRBJ1-2; D call uncertain. This CDR3 has 13 residues. Germline assignment: CDR1 GTSNPN and CDR2 SVGIG (reference sequence). V lost 4 bases to trimming and J lost 5 bases, with 14 bases between them. The CDR3 DNA reads TGTGCCTGGAATTCCGGCCTTGTTTATGGCTACACCTTC. Protein sequence: CAWNSGLVYGYTF.

The genes are TRBV11-2 and TRBJ2-1; D may be TRBD1 or TRBD2 (7 bases each). CDR3 length equals 15 residues. The germline V gene has CDR1 SGHAT and CDR2 FQNNGV. Between the trimmed V and J ends, which lost 6 bases and 8 bases, there was a span of 20 bases. CDR3 sequence: CASSPGGRAGDEQFF. CDR3 DNA: TGTGCCAGCAGTCCAGGGGGGAGGGCCGGGGATGAGCAGTTCTTC.

The chain employs TRBV5-1 and TRBJ2-1; D gene uncertain. V was cut by 0 bases and J by 0 bases, with 7 bases left in between. The CDR3 is 15 amino acids. Germline V gene data show CDR1 as SGHRS and CDR2 as YFSETQ. The CDR3 nucleotides are TGCGCCAGCAGCTTGGTGGCCAGCTCCTACAATGAGCAGTTCTTC. Amino acids: CASSLVASSYNEQFF.

The chain has TRBV30 and TRBJ1-5, with TRBD1 matching 7 bases. Germline CDR1 is GTSNPN and CDR2 is SVGIG (reference sequence). Unmatched junction bases numbered 3, after V lost 2 bases and J lost 5 bases. The CDR3 is made up of 13 amino acids. CDR3 nucleotide sequence: TGTGCCTGGAGTAAAGGACAGGATCAGCCCCAGCATTTT. Its translation is CAWSKGQDQPQHF. The full variable domain, its missing parts supplied by reference TRBV30 and TRBJ1-5, is SQTIHQWPATLVQPVGSPLSLECTVEGTSNPNLYWYRQAAGRGLQLLFYSVGIGQISSEVPQNLSASRPQDRQFILSSKKLLLSDSGFYLCAWSKGQDQPQHFGDGTRLSIL.

This clone was seen once. The chain is built from TRBV4-1 and TRBJ1-4; no clear D. The CDR3 runs to 15 residues. V dropped 2 bases and J dropped 8 bases, with 15 bases sitting between them. Per the germline V gene, CDR1 is MGHRA and CDR2 is YSYEKL. Here the CDR3 reads CASSQLYSPEEKLFF. As DNA, the CDR3 is TGCGCCAGCAGCCAATTATACTCACCTGAGGAAAAACTGTTTTTT.

This chain joins TRBV6-5 and TRBJ2-5, with 10 bases matching TRBD1. J lost 4 bases, V lost 4 bases, and 6 bases had no gene match. Germline CDR1 is MNHEY and CDR2 is SVGAGI. The CDR3 spans 15 residues. The CDR3 DNA reads as TGTGCCAGCAGTTTGACAGGGGGCGAGAGAGAGACCCAGTACTTC. Amino acids: CASSLTGGERETQYF.

This clone was seen a handful of times. V usage is TRBV9 and J usage is TRBJ2-1; 12 nucleotides line up with TRBD2. The CDR3 runs 15 residues. The J segment lost 9 bases and the V segment lost 0 bases, leaving 4 bases of the junction unmatched. Germline V lookup: CDR1 SGDLS, CDR2 YYNGEE. The CDR3 here is CASSVGTSGMGEQFF. The CDR3 DNA reads as TGTGCCAGCAGCGTAGGGACTAGCGGGATGGGTGAGCAGTTCTTC.

The chain recombines TRBV2 with TRBJ2-2, with no clear D. The V gene lost 8 bases and the J gene lost 5 bases, with 6 bases spanning the gap. In germline, CDR1 is SNHLY, CDR2 FYNNEI. CDR3 length equals 11 residues. In DNA, the CDR3 is TGTGCCAGCGTGCGTACCGGGGAGCTGTTTTTT. This encodes CASVRTGELFF.

V gene TRBV7-2 combines with J gene TRBJ1-4, with D unclear. Germline V gives CDR1 SGHTA, CDR2 FQGNSA. V shed 1 base and J shed 4 bases, with 10 bases lying between them. This CDR3 contains 15 residues. The CDR3 DNA reads as TGTGCCAGCAGCTTAGATCCTTCGGGTAATGAAAAACTGTTTTTT. It encodes CASSLDPSGNEKLFF.

The chain joins TRBV18 to TRBJ1-1, with D possibly being TRBD1 (5 bases). Germline values: CDR1 KGHSH, CDR2 LQKENI. The CDR3 runs to 13 residues. V was trimmed by 6 bases and J by 3 bases, leaving 11 bases between them. The CDR3, as DNA: TGTGCCAGCTCCCCTAGGGACGACACTGAAGCTTTCTTT. Amino acids: CASSPRDDTEAFF.

This CDR3 reads CSARRGDTQYF. DNA for the CDR3: TGCAGCGCTCGGAGGGGAGATACGCAGTATTTT. The chain carries TRBV29-1 and TRBJ2-3, with D perhaps TRBD2 (6 bases). The V and J ends lost 7 bases and 5 bases respectively, with 10 bases between them. This CDR3 has 11 amino acids. Germline CDR1 and CDR2: SQVTM and ANQGSEA.

The CDR3 protein is CASSPRLITEQFF. The CDR3 coding sequence is TGTGCCAGCAGCCCACGTTTGATTACAGAGCAGTTCTTC. The rearrangement uses TRBV11-2 and TRBJ2-1; D is unclear. Germline V gene data show CDR1 as SGHAT and CDR2 as FQNNGV. The CDR3 extends over 13 amino acids. Between the trimmed V and J ends, which lost 5 bases and 10 bases, there was a span of 15 bases. The full variable domain, its missing parts supplied by reference TRBV11-2 and TRBJ2-1, is EAGVAQSPRYKIIEKRQSVAFWCNPISGHATLYWYQQILGQGPKLLIQFQNNGVVDDSQLPKDRFSAERLKGVDSTLKIQPAKLEDSAVYLCASSPRLITEQFFGPGTRLTVL.

V gene TRBV28 combines with J gene TRBJ2-3; D unclear. V was trimmed by 7 bases and J by 1 base, leaving 9 bases between them. CDR3 length: 13 residues. Germline CDR1 is MDHEN and CDR2 is SYDVKM. CDR3 in DNA: TGTGCCAGCAAAAATCCGGGCACAGATACGCAGTATTTT. Its translation: CASKNPGTDTQYF.

This rearrangement joins TRBV6-1 to TRBJ2-7; no definite D call. CDR3 length: 9 amino acids. The germline gives CDR1 MNHNS, CDR2 SASEGT. With 7 bases removed from V and 3 bases from J, the gap between germline ends came to 1 base. The CDR3 DNA sequence: TGTGCCAGCAACTACGAGCAGTACTTC. Its protein is CASNYEQYF.

The V gene is TRBV6-1, the J gene TRBJ2-1; a weak D match, TRBD1 (5 bases). Germline CDR1 and CDR2: MNHNS and SASEGT. The V end was cut by 4 bases, the J end by 0 bases, with 10 bases between. CDR3 length: 15 amino acids. The DNA for the CDR3 is TGTGCCAGCAGTGGACAGACTTACTCCTACAATGAGCAGTTCTTC. Translation gives CASSGQTYSYNEQFF.